A single sample gave rise to the 11 T cell receptor beta chains below, sequenced in a study of T cell changes during pregnancy in multiple sclerosis. Clones were sequenced by immunoSEQ multiplex PCR, and TCRdb holds only the in-frame ones, with some missing. This table has 40,000 to 55,000 clones, 91% appearing once. The sample consisted of CD8+ T cells from peripheral blood mononuclear cells, taken after pregnancy. These receptor sequences come from a female donor with multiple sclerosis, enrolled in a pregnancy study.

The V and J genes are TRBV4-1 and TRBJ1-5; no clear D gene. This CDR3 has 13 amino acids. Trimming removed 0 bases from V and 6 bases from J, with 6 bases in between. Germline V gene data show CDR1 as MGHRA and CDR2 as YSYEKL. CDR3 bases: TGCGCCAGCAGCCAAGATGGGAGTCAGCCCCAGCATTTT. Encoded protein: CASSQDGSQPQHF.

The chain uses TRBV29-1 and TRBJ2-3, with no clear D. The length of the CDR3 is 13 residues. The ends were cut back, 7 bases at V and 2 bases at J, with 13 bases in the middle. Germline V gene lookup returns CDR1 SQVTM and CDR2 ANQGSEA. The CDR3 nucleotides are TGCAGCGCCGCGACACAAATCACAGATACGCAGTATTTT. Translating it yields CSAATQITDTQYF.

This clone showed up many times. The chain recombines TRBV4-1 with TRBJ1-1; D is unclear. Trimming shortened V by 0 bases and J by 0 bases, and 8 bases separated the two germline ends. CDR1 and CDR2 (germline): MGHRA, YSYEKL. This CDR3 is built from 15 residues. The CDR3 DNA reads TGCGCCAGCAGCCAAGAGGACTCGATGAACACTGAAGCTTTCTTT. Translating gives CASSQEDSMNTEAFF.

This clone ranks as large. The chain is built from TRBV7-8 and TRBJ2-1; TRBD2 matches 8 bases. Trimming at V came to 2 bases and at J to 4 bases, leaving 10 bases not matched to a gene. The germline V gene has CDR1 SGHVS and CDR2 FQNEAQ. The CDR3 spans 17 residues. The CDR3 coding sequence is TGTGCCAGCAGCTTACCCGAAGCGGGAGACGGTTACAATGAGCAGTTCTTC. Its protein product is CASSLPEAGDGYNEQFF.

This sequence joins TRBV4-2 and TRBJ1-5, with D unresolved. V lost 1 base to trimming and J lost 6 bases, with 7 bases between them. Germline V gene sequence: CDR1 LGHNA, CDR2 YNFKEQ. This CDR3 region has 13 residues. CDR3 DNA: TGTGCCAGCAGCCAAGGCGGGGTTCAGCCCCAGCATTTT. This gives the protein CASSQGGVQPQHF.

V and J are TRBV5-8 and TRBJ2-7; 8 bases match TRBD1. The germline gives CDR1 SGHTS, CDR2 YDEGEE. Trimming at V came to 4 bases and at J to 3 bases, leaving 3 bases not matched to a gene. The CDR3 spans 13 residues. The CDR3 DNA sequence: TGTGCCAGCAGCCCAACAGGGGGCTACGAGCAGTACTTC. Translated, it gives CASSPTGGYEQYF.

This clone was seen at least ten times. The chain carries TRBV19 and TRBJ2-7; 7 nucleotides align to TRBD2. This CDR3 contains 13 residues. V trimming: 1 base; J trimming: 5 bases; junction bases outside the gene matches: 2. CDR1 LNHDA and CDR2 SQIVND come from the germline V gene (reference sequence). CDR3 nucleotides: TGTGCCAGTAGTATAGGCGGGAGTAACGAGCAGTACTTC. This gives the protein CASSIGGSNEQYF.

This sequence joins TRBV30 and TRBJ2-7; D may be TRBD2 (5 bases). Trimming took off 0 bases at V and 4 bases at J, with 10 bases between the two ends. The CDR3 spans 13 residues. Per germline, CDR1 GTSNPN and CDR2 SVGIG (reference sequence). The CDR3 region has the DNA TGTGCCTGGAGTGTACTAGGGCGATACGAGCAGTACTTC. It is translated as CAWSVLGRYEQYF.

CDR3 nucleotides: TGCGCCAGCAGCCTGGACAGGGCTGTAACTGAAGCTTTCTTT. It is translated as CASSLDRAVTEAFF. V and J are TRBV5-1 and TRBJ1-1; 8 nucleotides match TRBD1. V gave up 4 bases and J gave up 5 bases; unmatched junction bases: 7. Germline assignment: CDR1 SGHRS and CDR2 YFSETQ. This CDR3 comprises 14 residues.

This clone was recorded many times. The chain has TRBV6-1 and TRBJ1-5; TRBD1 agrees at 7 bases. The J segment lost 2 bases and the V segment lost 1 base, leaving 5 bases of the junction unmatched. CDR1 and CDR2 (germline): MNHNS, SASEGT. The length of the CDR3 is 16 residues. The CDR3 loop is CASSEGQGPGNQPQHF. The CDR3 DNA follows: TGTGCCAGCAGTGAAGGACAGGGCCCGGGCAATCAGCCCCAGCATTTT.

This rearrangement joins TRBV28 to TRBJ2-5, with D perhaps TRBD1 (6 bases). The V end was cut by 5 bases, the J end by 4 bases, with 14 bases between. CDR1 MDHEN and CDR2 SYDVKM come from the germline V gene. This CDR3 region has 14 residues. The CDR3 nucleotides are TGTGCCAGCAGTACCAAGGGGGTAGGAGAGACCCAGTACTTC. Its protein is CASSTKGVGETQYF.